The sequence of this T cell receptor (beta chain) was determined in a study of vaccination effects on CD4 cells after COVID-19. V dropped 5 bases and J dropped 6 bases, with 13 bases sitting between them. The CDR3 spans 13 residues. Germline CDR1 is MNHEY and CDR2 is SMNVEV (reference sequence). Concerning this clone itself: Its antigen remains unknown.

An approximately 10-day culture period preceded the isolation of CD4+ T cells. By PCR, the person was confirmed to have had SARS-CoV-2 infection between March and December 2020. On days 3 and 7, fresh IL-2 medium replaced half the medium. Clones were read by immunoSEQ multiplex PCR, and TCRdb kept only the in-frame ones, dropping some. The table lists about 64,000 clones, approximately 72% of them singletons. Sequenced material: CD4+ T cells from PBMCs cultured without peptide, taken before COVID-19 vaccination. The rearrangement uses TRBV27 and TRBJ1-1; TRBD1 might be the D (6 bases). The clonotype comes from a human donor who had a prior SARS-CoV-2 infection. The CDR3: CASSPQGIPEAFF. The CDR3 nucleotides are TGTGCCAGCAGTCCACAGGGCATTCCTGAAGCTTTCTTT.